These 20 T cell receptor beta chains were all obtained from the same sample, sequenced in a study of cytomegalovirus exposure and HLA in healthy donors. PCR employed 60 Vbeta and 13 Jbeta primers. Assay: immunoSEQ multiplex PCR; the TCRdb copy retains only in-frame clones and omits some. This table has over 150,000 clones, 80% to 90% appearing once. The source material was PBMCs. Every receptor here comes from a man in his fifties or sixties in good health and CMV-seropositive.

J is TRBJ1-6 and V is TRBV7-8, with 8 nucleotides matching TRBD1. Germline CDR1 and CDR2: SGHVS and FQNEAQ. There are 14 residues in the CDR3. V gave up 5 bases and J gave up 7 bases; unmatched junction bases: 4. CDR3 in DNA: TGTGCCAGCAGCACAAGACAGGGGAATTCACCCCTCCACTTT. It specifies CASSTRQGNSPLHF.

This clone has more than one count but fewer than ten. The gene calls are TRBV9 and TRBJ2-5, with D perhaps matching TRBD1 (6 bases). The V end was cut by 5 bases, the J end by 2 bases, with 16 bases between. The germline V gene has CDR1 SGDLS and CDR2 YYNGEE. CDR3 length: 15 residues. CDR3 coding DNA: TGTGCCAGCAGTGGACCGGGACATTTACAAGAGACCCAGTACTTC. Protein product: CASSGPGHLQETQYF.

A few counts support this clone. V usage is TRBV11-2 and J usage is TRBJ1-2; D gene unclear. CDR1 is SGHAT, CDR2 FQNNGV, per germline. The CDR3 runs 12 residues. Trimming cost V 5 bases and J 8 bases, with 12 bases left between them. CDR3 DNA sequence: TGTGCCAGCAGCCTAGGGCTAGAGGGCTACACCTTC. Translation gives CASSLGLEGYTF.

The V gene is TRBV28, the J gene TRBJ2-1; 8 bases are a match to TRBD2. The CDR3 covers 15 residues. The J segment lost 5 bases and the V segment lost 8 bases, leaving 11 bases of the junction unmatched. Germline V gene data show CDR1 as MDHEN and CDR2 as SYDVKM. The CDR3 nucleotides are TGTGCCAGCCTAGAGGGGGAGCGGGGGAACAATGAGCAGTTCTTC. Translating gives CASLEGERGNNEQFF.

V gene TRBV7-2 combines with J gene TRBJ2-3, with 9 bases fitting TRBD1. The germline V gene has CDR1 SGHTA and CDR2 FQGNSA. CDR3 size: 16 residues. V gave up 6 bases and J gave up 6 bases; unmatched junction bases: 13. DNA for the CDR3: TGTGCCAGCAGGATTAGCCACGGGACAGGGATGGATACGCAGTATTTT. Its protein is CASRISHGTGMDTQYF.

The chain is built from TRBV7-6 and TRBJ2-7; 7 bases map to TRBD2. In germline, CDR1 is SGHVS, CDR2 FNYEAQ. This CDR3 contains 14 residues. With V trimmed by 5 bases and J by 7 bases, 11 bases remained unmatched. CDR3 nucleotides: TGTGCCAGCAGCCCTGGAGGACTAGAAGGAGAGCAGTACTTC. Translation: CASSPGGLEGEQYF.

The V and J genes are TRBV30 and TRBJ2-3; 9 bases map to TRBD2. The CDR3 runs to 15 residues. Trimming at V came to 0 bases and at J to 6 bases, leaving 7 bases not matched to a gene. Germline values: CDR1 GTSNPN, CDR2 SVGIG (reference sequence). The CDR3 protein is CAWSVGGGGVDTQYF. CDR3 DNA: TGTGCCTGGAGTGTAGGGGGCGGGGGGGTTGATACGCAGTATTTT.

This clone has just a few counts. CDR3 sequence: CASSLGSGNTEAFF. The CDR3 DNA is TGTGCCAGCAGCTTAGGGTCCGGGAACACTGAAGCTTTCTTT. The V and J genes are TRBV7-6 and TRBJ1-1; no clear D gene. Germline V gene sequence: CDR1 SGHVS, CDR2 FNYEAQ. The CDR3 contains 14 residues. With 1 base removed from V and 1 base from J, the gap between germline ends came to 7 bases.

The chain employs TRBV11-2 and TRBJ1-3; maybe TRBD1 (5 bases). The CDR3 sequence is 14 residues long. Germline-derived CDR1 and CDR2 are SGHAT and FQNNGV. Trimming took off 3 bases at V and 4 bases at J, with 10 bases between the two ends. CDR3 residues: CASSLGLTGNTIYF. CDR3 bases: TGTGCCAGCAGCTTGGGACTTACAGGAAACACCATATATTTT.

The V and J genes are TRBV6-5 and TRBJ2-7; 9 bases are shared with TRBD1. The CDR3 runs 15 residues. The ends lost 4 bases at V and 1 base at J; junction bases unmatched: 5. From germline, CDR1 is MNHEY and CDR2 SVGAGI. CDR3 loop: CASSWDRDRSYEQYF. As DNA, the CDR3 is TGTGCCAGCAGTTGGGACAGGGATCGATCCTACGAGCAGTACTTC.

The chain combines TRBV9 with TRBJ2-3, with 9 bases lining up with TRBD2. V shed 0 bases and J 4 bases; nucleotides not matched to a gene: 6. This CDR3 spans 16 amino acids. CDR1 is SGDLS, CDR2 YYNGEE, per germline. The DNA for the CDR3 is TGTGCCAGCAGCGTAGATGCGGGAGGGCCTGCAGATACGCAGTATTTT. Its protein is CASSVDAGGPADTQYF.

Here the CDR3 reads CAIRAGTEAGYTF. The CDR3 DNA is TGTGCCATCAGAGCCGGGACAGAAGCTGGCTACACCTTC. V gene TRBV10-3 combines with J gene TRBJ1-2; 7 bases are a match to TRBD1. The germline V gene has CDR1 ENHRY and CDR2 SYGVKD. V lost 6 bases to trimming and J lost 7 bases; unmatched junction nucleotides: 8. The CDR3 length is 13 residues.

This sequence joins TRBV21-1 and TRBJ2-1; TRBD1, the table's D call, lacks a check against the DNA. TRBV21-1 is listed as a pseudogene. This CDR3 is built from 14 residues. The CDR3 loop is CASSSLRNYNEQFF. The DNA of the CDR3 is TGTGCCAGCAGCTCGCTCAGGAATTACAATGAGCAGTTCTTC.

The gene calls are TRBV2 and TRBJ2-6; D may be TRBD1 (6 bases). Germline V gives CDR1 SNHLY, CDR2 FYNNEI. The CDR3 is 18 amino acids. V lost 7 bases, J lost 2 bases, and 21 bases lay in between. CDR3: CASNTVGGTTPGANVLTF. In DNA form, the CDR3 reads TGTGCCAGCAACACAGTAGGGGGTACGACCCCTGGGGCCAACGTCCTGACTTTC. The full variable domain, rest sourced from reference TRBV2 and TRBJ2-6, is EPEVTQTPSHQVTQMGQEVILRCVPISNHLYFYWYRQILGQKVEFLVSFYNNEISEKSEIFDDQFSVERPDGSNFTLKIRSTKLEDSAMYFCASNTVGGTTPGANVLTFGAGSRLTVL.

In DNA, the CDR3 is TGTGCCAGCCAATCCACCTACGAGCAGTACTTC. This gives the protein CASQSTYEQYF. The chain couples TRBV28 to TRBJ2-7; D unresolved. Trimming removed 8 bases from V and 2 bases from J, with 7 bases in between. The CDR3 has 11 residues. Germline assignment: CDR1 MDHEN and CDR2 SYDVKM.

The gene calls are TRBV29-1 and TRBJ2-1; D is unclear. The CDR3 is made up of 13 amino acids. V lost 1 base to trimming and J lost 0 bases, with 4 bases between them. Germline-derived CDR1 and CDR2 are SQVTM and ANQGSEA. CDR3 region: CSVEGSSYNEQFF. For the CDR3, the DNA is TGCAGCGTTGAAGGGAGCTCCTACAATGAGCAGTTCTTC.

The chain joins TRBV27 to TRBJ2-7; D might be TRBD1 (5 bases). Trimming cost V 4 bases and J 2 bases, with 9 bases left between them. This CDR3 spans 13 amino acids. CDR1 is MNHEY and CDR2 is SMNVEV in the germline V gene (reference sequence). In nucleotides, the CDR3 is TGTGCCAGCAGTTCGACAGTTGCCTACGAGCAGTACTTC. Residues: CASSSTVAYEQYF.

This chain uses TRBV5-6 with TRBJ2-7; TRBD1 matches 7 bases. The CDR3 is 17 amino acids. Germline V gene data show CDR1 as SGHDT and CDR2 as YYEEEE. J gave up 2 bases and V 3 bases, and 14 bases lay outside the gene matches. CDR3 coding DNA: TGTGCCAGCAGCTCTACCGGGACAGATAATTCTCCCTACGAGCAGTACTTC. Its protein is CASSSTGTDNSPYEQYF.

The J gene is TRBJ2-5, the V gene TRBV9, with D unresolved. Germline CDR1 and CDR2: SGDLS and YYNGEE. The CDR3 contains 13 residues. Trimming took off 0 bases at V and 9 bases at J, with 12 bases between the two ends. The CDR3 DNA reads TGTGCCAGCAGCGTAGCGGGTAATCCGCCCCAGTACTTC. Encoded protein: CASSVAGNPPQYF.

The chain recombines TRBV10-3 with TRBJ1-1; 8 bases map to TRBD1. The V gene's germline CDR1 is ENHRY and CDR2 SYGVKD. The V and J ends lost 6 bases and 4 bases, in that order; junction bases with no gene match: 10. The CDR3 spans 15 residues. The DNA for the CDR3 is TGTGCCATCAGCCCCCGAGGACAGGGTTTCACTGAAGCTTTCTTT. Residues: CAISPRGQGFTEAFF.